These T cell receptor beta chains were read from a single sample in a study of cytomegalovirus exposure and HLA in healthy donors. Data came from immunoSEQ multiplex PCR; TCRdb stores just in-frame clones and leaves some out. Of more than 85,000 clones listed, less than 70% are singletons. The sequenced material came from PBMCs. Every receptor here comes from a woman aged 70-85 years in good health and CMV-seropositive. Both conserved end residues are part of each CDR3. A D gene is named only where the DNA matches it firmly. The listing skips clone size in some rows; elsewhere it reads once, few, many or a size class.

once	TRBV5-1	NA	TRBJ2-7	TGCGCCAGCAGCCCCGGCGGCAGCTCCTACGAGCAGTACTTC	CASSPGGSSYEQYF
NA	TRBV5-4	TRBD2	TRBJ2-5	TGTGCCAGCAGCCCCCTAGCGGGGGGGCAAGAGACCCAGTACTTC	CASSPLAGGQETQYF
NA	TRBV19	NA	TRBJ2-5	TGTGCCAGTAGTCGGTTGACAGAAGAGACCCAGTACTTC	CASSRLTEETQYF
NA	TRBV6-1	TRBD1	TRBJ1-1	TGTGCCAGCAGTAAACAGGGGGCGAACACTGAAGCTTTCTTT	CASSKQGANTEAFF
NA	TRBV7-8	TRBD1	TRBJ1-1	TGTGCCAGCAGCTTAACACCGGGACAGACGAACACTGAAGCTTTCTTT	CASSLTPGQTNTEAFF
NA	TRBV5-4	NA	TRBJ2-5	TGTGCCAGCAGCTTAAAAAGGGAGCCCCAAGAGACCCAGTACTTC	CASSLKREPQETQYF
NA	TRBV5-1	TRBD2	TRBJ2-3	TGCGCCAGCAGGGAAACTAGCGGGGGCACAGATACGCAGTATTTT	CASRETSGGTDTQYF
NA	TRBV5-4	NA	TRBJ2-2	TGTGCCAGCAGCCCCGAACAGGGCACCGGGGAGCTGTTTTTT	CASSPEQGTGELFF
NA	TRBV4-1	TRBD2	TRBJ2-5	TGCGCCAGCAGCCAAGGACTAGCGGGGGCGAGCGAGGCCCAGTACTTC	CASSQGLAGASEAQYF
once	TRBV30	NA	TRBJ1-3	TGTGCCAATACGCGCGGGCCAGACTCTGGAAACACCATATATTTT	CANTRGPDSGNTIYF
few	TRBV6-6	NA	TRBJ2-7	TGTGCCAGCACCCCCGGTCGGGGCTCCTACGAGCAGTACTTC	CASTPGRGSYEQYF
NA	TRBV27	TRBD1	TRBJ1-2	TGTGCCAGCAGACAGACCGGGACAGGTTATGTCTACACCTTC	CASRQTGTGYVYTF
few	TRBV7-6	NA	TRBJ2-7	TGTGCCAGCAGTCGACAGGCCTCTGGGGATTACGAGCAGTACTTC	CASSRQASGDYEQYF
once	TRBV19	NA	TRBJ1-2	TGTGCCAGTAGTATCAACAGGGTGATCGGCTACACCTTC	CASSINRVIGYTF
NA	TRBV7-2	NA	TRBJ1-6	TGTGCCAGCAGCTTAGATCAGGGGACCCTCTCACCCCTCCACTTT	CASSLDQGTLSPLHF
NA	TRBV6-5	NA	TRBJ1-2	TGTGCCAGCAGACAGGGTCCAGGTGGCTACACCTTC	CASRQGPGGYTF
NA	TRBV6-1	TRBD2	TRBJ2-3	TGTGCCAGCAGGGTGGAACTAGCGGGCACAGATACGCAGTATTTT	CASRVELAGTDTQYF
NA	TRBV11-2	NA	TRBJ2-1	TGTGCCAGCAGCCCTGGGCGGGGGCCCTACAATGAGCAGTTCTTC	CASSPGRGPYNEQFF
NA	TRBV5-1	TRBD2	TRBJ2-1	TGCGCCAGCAGCTTGGAGTCTAGCGGGGGGGTTTACAATGAGCAGTTCTTC	CASSLESSGGVYNEQFF
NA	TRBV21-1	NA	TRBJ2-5	TGTGCCAGCAGCACCCGAGCGGGGGGAAATCAAGAGACCCAGTACTTC	CASSTRAGGNQETQYF
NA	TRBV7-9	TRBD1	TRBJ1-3	TGTGCCAGCAGCCCTCGGACAGGGGGACTCTCTGGAAACACCATATATTTT	CASSPRTGGLSGNTIYF
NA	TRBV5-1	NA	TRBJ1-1	TGCGCCAGCAGTCTCCCGGGGTATAACACTGAAGCTTTCTTT	CASSLPGYNTEAFF
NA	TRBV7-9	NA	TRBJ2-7	TGTGCCAGCAGCTTCGGGACATATACCTACGAGCAGTACTTC	CASSFGTYTYEQYF
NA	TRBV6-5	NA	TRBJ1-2	TGTGCCAGCAGTTACTCGGCACAGGTCTATGGCTACACCTTC	CASSYSAQVYGYTF
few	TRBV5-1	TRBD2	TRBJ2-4	TGCGCCAGCAGCGACGGAGCGGGATCCAAAAACATTCAGTACTTC	CASSDGAGSKNIQYF
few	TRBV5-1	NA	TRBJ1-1	TGCGCCAGCAGCTTGGCCCAGATGAACACTGAAGCTTTCTTT	CASSLAQMNTEAFF
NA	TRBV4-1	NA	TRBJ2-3	TGCGCCAGCAGCCAAGTGTCGTCAGGGACAGATACGCAGTATTTT	CASSQVSSGTDTQYF
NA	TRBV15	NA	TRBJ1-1	TGTGCCACCAGCAGAGATCGTCCCAAGAGCGCTGAAGCTTTCTTT	CATSRDRPKSAEAFF
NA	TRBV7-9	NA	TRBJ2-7	TGTGCCAGCAGCTTAATTCGTGAGCAGCAGTACTTC	CASSLIREQQYF
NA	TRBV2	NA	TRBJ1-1	TGTGCCAGCAGTGAGACTGTTAACACTGAAGCTTTCTTT	CASSETVNTEAFF
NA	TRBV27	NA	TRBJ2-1	TGTGCCAGCAGTCCCACTTTCCGGGGGAGCTCCTACAATGAGCAGTTCTTC	CASSPTFRGSSYNEQFF
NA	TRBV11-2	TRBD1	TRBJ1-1	TGTGCCAGCAGCTTATTAACAGGGGGCACTGAAGCTTTCTTT	CASSLLTGGTEAFF
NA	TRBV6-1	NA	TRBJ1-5	TGTGCCAGCAATCCACTTCAGGGGAGCAATCAGCCCCAGCATTTT	CASNPLQGSNQPQHF
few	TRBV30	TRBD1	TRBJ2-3	TGTGCCCGTACTGGAATGGGACAGGGGGGCGATACGCAGTATTTT	CARTGMGQGGDTQYF
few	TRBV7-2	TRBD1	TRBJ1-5	TGTGCCAGCAGCTTTGACAGGGGGCTTGGCAATCAGCCCCAGCATTTT	CASSFDRGLGNQPQHF
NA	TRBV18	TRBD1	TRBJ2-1	TGTGCCAGCTCACCACCGGCAGGGGGCTCCAATGAGCAGTTCTTC	CASSPPAGGSNEQFF
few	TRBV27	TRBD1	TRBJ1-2	TGTGCCAGCAGTGCCGAATTTCCGGGACAGGGGCATGGCTACACCTTC	CASSAEFPGQGHGYTF
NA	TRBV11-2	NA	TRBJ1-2	TGTGCCAGCAGCTTAGGGGAGGGGTATGGCTACACCTTC	CASSLGEGYGYTF
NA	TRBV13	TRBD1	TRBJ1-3	TGTGCCAGCAGCTTATACAGGGGTCAGGGAAACACCATATATTTT	CASSLYRGQGNTIYF
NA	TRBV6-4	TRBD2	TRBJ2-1	TGTGCCAGCAGTGACTCTGGCGGGGAGGGTCATGAGCAGTTCTTC	CASSDSGGEGHEQFF
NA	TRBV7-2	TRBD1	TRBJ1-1	TGTGCCAGCACCCTCGGACAGGTCACTGAAGCTTTCTTT	CASTLGQVTEAFF
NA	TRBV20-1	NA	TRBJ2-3	TGCAGTGCCAACCCGGGGAGTACGCAGTATTTT	CSANPGSTQYF
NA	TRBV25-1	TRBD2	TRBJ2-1	TGTGCCAGCAAGCGGGGGGACAATGAGCAGTTCTTC	CASKRGDNEQFF
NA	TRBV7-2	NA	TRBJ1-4	TGTGCCAGCAGCTTAGGGGGGCAGGGGCAGGTTAATGAAAAACTGTTTTTT	CASSLGGQGQVNEKLFF
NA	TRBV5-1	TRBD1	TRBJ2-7	TGCGCCAGCAGCCTGGACGGCAGGGGGCTTTTCTACGAGCAGTACTTC	CASSLDGRGLFYEQYF
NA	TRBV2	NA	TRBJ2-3	TGTGCCAGCAGTGGAAGCGGTCGAGGCACAGATACGCAGTATTTT	CASSGSGRGTDTQYF
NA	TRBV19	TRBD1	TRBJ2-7	TGTGCCAGTAGTCGTCTAGGGACAGGGTACGAGCAGTACTTC	CASSRLGTGYEQYF
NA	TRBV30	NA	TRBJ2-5	TGTGCCTGGAATAGGGGACAACAAGAGACCCAGTACTTC	CAWNRGQQETQYF
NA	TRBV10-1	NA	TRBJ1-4	TGCGCCAGCAGTGAGAAGGACAGAGCTAATGAAAAACTGTTTTTT	CASSEKDRANEKLFF
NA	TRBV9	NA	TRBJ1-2	TGTGCCAGCAGCTTTGGGGGGTTTACTAACTATGGCTACACCTTC	CASSFGGFTNYGYTF
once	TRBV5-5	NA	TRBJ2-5	TGTGCCAGCAGCCGAAGACTGGAGAACCAAGAGACCCAGTACTTC	CASSRRLENQETQYF
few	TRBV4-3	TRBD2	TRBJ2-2	TGCGCCAGCAGCCAAGATCCAGCGGGGGGCTACACCGGGGAGCTGTTTTTT	CASSQDPAGGYTGELFF
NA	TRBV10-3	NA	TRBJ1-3	TGTGCCATCCAACGGGAGTTTGGAAACACCATATATTTT	CAIQREFGNTIYF
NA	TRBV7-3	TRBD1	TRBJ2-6	TGTGCCAGCAGCCTGGGACAGGTCTATCACTCTGGGGCCAACGTCCTGACTTTC	CASSLGQVYHSGANVLTF
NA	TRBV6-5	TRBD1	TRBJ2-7	TGTGCCAGCAGTAAGGGACAGGGTAGAGCCGAGCAGTACTTC	CASSKGQGRAEQYF
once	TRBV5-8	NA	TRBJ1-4	TGTGCCAGCAGCTTGATCAAGGGACATAATGAAAAACTGTTTTTT	CASSLIKGHNEKLFF
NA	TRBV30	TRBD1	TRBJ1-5	TGTGCCTGGAGTGTGGGGACAGGGGCCGGCAATCAGCCCCAGCATTTT	CAWSVGTGAGNQPQHF
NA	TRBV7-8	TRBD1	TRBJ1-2	TGTGCCAGCAGCTTAGGGGATCCGGGACAGGGCTATGGCTACACCTTC	CASSLGDPGQGYGYTF
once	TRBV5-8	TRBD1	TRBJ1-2	TGTGCCAGCAGCTCGACAGGGGGTGATGGCTACACCTTC	CASSSTGGDGYTF